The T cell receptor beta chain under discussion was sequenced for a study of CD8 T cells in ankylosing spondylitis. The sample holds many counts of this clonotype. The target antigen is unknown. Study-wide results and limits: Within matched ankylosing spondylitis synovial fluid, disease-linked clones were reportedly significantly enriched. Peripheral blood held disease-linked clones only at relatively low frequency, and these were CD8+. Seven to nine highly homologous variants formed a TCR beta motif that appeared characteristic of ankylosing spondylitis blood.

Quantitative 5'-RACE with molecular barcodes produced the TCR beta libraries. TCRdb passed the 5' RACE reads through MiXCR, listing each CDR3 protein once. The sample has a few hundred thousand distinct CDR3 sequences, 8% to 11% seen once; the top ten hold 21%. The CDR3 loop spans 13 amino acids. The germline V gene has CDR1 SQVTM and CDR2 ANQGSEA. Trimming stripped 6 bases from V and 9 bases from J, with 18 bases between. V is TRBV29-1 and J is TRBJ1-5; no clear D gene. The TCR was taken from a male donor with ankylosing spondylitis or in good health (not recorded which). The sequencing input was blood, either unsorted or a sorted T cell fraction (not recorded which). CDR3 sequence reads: CSVASQVGGPQHF. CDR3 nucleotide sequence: TGCAGCGTCGCAAGCCAGGTCGGCGGGCCCCAGCATTTT. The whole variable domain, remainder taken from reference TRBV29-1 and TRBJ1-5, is SAVISQKPSRDICQRGTSLTIQCQVDSQVTMMFWYRQQPGQSLTLIATANQGSEATYESGFVIDKFPISRPNLTFSTLTVSNMSPEDSSIYLCSVASQVGGPQHFGDGTRLSIL.